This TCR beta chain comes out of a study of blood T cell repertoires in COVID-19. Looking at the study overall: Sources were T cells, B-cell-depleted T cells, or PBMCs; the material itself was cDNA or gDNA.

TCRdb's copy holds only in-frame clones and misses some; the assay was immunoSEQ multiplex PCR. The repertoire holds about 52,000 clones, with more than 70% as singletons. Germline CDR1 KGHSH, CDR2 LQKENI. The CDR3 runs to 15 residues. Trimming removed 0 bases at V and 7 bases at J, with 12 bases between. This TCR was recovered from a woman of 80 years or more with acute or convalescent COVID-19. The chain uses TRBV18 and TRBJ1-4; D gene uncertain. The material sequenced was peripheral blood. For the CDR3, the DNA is TGTGCCAGCTCACCACCAGGGAGGTCGGGTGAAAAACTGTTTTTT. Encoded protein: CASSPPGRSGEKLFF.